The T cell receptor (beta chain) under discussion was sequenced for a study of CD8+ T cells in alopecia areata. Findings of the study overall: Sequencing of scalp samples also includes resident alphabeta T cells from normal skin.

To note about this clone: Antigen: not known.

RNA extraction was followed by reverse transcription into cDNA, which acted as the sequencing template. Here immunoSEQ multiplex PCR was the method, and the copy in TCRdb shows in-frame clones only, minus some. The table lists roughly 180,000 clones, roughly 53% of them singletons. This sample's treatment: oral pan-JAK inhibitor, 5-10 mg twice daily. Lesional scalp punch biopsies and peripheral blood came from alopecia areata patients. CDR3 length equals 14 residues. Per germline, CDR1 GTSNPN and CDR2 SVGIG (reference sequence). Trimming stripped 3 bases from V and 4 bases from J, with 16 bases between.

The V gene is TRBV30, the J gene TRBJ2-7, with D possibly being TRBD1 (6 bases). Here the sequenced sample was CD8+ T cells sorted from blood, taken at week 24, from a patient treated with tofacitinib. This receptor was identified in a human donor with alopecia areata. The CDR3 nucleotides read TGTGCCTGGAGGTTACAGGGCTGGGGGTACGAGCAGTACTTC. Its protein is CAWRLQGWGYEQYF.